This entry lists 15 T cell receptor beta chains sequenced from one sample in a study of T-cell reconstitution after alpha-beta-depleted transplantation in children. TCRbeta library construction was performed incorporating unique molecular identifiers. TCRdb re-derived calls from the PCR reads in MiXCR, one entry per CDR3 protein. This sample has some 440,000 distinct CDR3 sequences, with around 16% found just once. The starting material was PBMCs, mostly from graft donor cells, obtained 360 days after TCRalphabeta/CD19-depleted stem cell transplant. The receptors originated from a boy younger than two who had a stem cell transplant for Wiskott-Aldrich syndrome, so the T cells may come from the graft donor.

The chain has TRBV27 and TRBJ2-1; 8 bases are shared with TRBD1. Germline V lookup: CDR1 MNHEY, CDR2 SMNVEV (reference sequence). CDR3 length: 15 amino acids. Trimming removed 2 bases from V and 6 bases from J; junction bases left unmatched: 6. In DNA, the CDR3 is TGTGCCAGCAGTTTAAGGACAGGGTTCTTCAATGAGCAGTTCTTC. It specifies CASSLRTGFFNEQFF.

There are a few counts of this clonotype. The chain is built from TRBV24-1 and TRBJ2-1, with TRBD2 identical over 8 bases. Germline V gene data show CDR1 as KGHDR and CDR2 as SFDVKD. V trimming: 9 bases; J trimming: 9 bases; junction bases outside the gene matches: 9. CDR3 length: 13 residues. The CDR3 reads CATQRESTPEQFF. The CDR3 DNA follows: TGTGCCACCCAGCGGGAGTCCACCCCTGAGCAGTTCTTC.

The CDR3 sequence is CSVERGAKTQYF. The CDR3 DNA follows: TGCAGCGTTGAGCGAGGGGCGAAGACCCAGTACTTC. The chain has TRBV29-1 and TRBJ2-5; tentatively, D is TRBD1 or TRBD2 (5 bases each). Trimming left V 3 bases short and J 6 bases short, with 11 bases between. The germline V gene has CDR1 SQVTM and CDR2 ANQGSEA. This CDR3 region has 12 residues. Together with reference TRBV29-1 and TRBJ2-5, the CDR3 gives the full variable domain: SAVISQKPSRDICQRGTSLTIQCQVDSQVTMMFWYRQQPGQSLTLIATANQGSEATYESGFVIDKFPISRPNLTFSTLTVSNMSPEDSSIYLCSVERGAKTQYFGPGTRLLVL.

This clonotype has a handful of counts. The chain uses TRBV20-1 and TRBJ2-3; 8 bases are a match to TRBD2. The V gene end was trimmed by 6 bases and the J gene end by 3 bases; junction bases not matched to a gene: 8. In germline, CDR1 is DFQATT, CDR2 SNEGSKA (reference sequence). The CDR3 spans 14 residues. The CDR3, as DNA: TGCAGTGCGACCAGCGGGGGCGGGACAGATACGCAGTATTTT. Translated, it gives CSATSGGGTDTQYF.

This clonotype was seen only a few times. This chain links TRBV11-2 with TRBJ2-7; TRBD2 aligns across 7 bases. CDR1 and CDR2 (germline): SGHAT, FQNNGV. V shed 6 bases and J 3 bases; nucleotides not matched to a gene: 14. The CDR3 consists of 16 residues. The CDR3, as DNA: TGTGCCAGCAGGCACCCGACTAGCACTGTTTTCTACGAGCAGTACTTC. Translation gives CASRHPTSTVFYEQYF.

V usage is TRBV24-1 and J usage is TRBJ2-1; 10 bases match TRBD2. V shed 7 bases, J shed 6 bases, and the junction held 8 bases outside the gene matches. Germline V gene lookup returns CDR1 KGHDR and CDR2 SFDVKD. The CDR3 has 15 amino acids. In DNA form, the CDR3 reads TGTGCCACCAGCGTAGCGGGAGGATCTTCCAATGAGCAGTTCTTC. Residues: CATSVAGGSSNEQFF.

Comments on this clonotype: This clone may be a read error of a much larger clone one base away. V gene TRBV5-6 combines with J gene TRBJ2-6; 7 bases line up with TRBD1. The CDR3 sequence is 15 residues long. Germline-derived CDR1 and CDR2 are SGHDT and YYEEEE. The CDR3 DNA is TGTGACAGCAGCCCACAGGGGACTGGGGCCAACGTCCTGACTTTC. This translates into CDSSPQGTGANVLTF.

The J gene is TRBJ2-1, the V gene TRBV18; D is uncertain. Germline CDR1 KGHSH, CDR2 LQKENI. This CDR3 spans 15 amino acids. The V gene lost 2 bases and the J gene lost 7 bases, with 15 bases spanning the gap. The CDR3 loop reads CASSPIQWYRNEQFF. CDR3 in DNA: TGTGCCAGCTCACCAATTCAGTGGTATCGGAATGAGCAGTTCTTC.

This clonotype was picked up a small number of times. The V and J genes are TRBV12-3 or TRBV12-4 and TRBJ2-7, with 8 bases fitting TRBD2. The junction had 6 bases not matched to a gene; V was cut back by 5 bases and J by 6 bases. The CDR3 length is 13 residues. The CDR3 DNA reads as TGTGCCAGCAGTACACGGACTAGCTCCGAGCAGTACTTC. This gives the protein CASSTRTSSEQYF.

This clonotype was recorded at least ten times. The chain has TRBV3-1 and TRBJ1-5, with D unclear. This CDR3 contains 14 residues. Germline V gene sequence: CDR1 LGHDT, CDR2 YNNKEL (reference sequence). V lost 4 bases and J lost 0, with 7 bases in between. CDR3 sequence reads: CASSPGYSNQPQHF. The CDR3 DNA follows: TGTGCCAGCAGCCCGGGATATAGCAATCAGCCCCAGCATTTT.

This clonotype has more than one count but fewer than ten. The J gene is TRBJ2-3, the V gene TRBV4-3; D may be TRBD2 (5 bases). Germline CDR1 and CDR2: LGHNA and YSLEER. The CDR3 runs to 14 residues. V dropped 3 bases and J dropped 2 bases, with 9 bases sitting between them. CDR3 amino acids: CASSQDSYTDTQYF. In nucleotides, the CDR3 is TGCGCCAGCAGCCAGGACTCGTACACAGATACGCAGTATTTT.

This clonotype was seen a handful of times. The rearrangement joins TRBV5-1 to TRBJ2-1; D is possibly TRBD1 or TRBD2 (5 bases each). This CDR3 has 13 amino acids. Germline CDR1 reads SGHRS; CDR2 reads YFSETQ. Between the trimmed V and J ends, which lost 4 bases and 7 bases, there was a span of 12 bases. CDR3 DNA sequence: TGCGCCAGCAGCCGGGACGAGAGGAATGAGCAGTTCTTC. Protein sequence: CASSRDERNEQFF.

This clonotype came up a few times. The gene calls are TRBV2 and TRBJ2-3; 14 positions agree with TRBD2. The CDR3 runs 15 residues. After removal of 7 bases from V and 8 bases from J, the junction contained 8 bases not matched to a gene. Germline CDR1 SNHLY, CDR2 FYNNEI. CDR3 nucleotides: TGTGCCAGCACCGAACGGGGACTAGCGGGGGTTACGCAGTATTTT. Protein sequence: CASTERGLAGVTQYF.

This clonotype has at least ten counts. The chain joins TRBV29-1 to TRBJ2-7; a possible D gene is TRBD1 (6 bases). V dropped 4 bases and J dropped 3 bases, with 16 bases sitting between them. Germline CDR1 is SQVTM and CDR2 is ANQGSEA. The CDR3 covers 14 residues. The CDR3 DNA sequence: TGCAGCGTTGGAAGGACAGCGAAGGTCTACGAGCAGTACTTC. Protein product: CSVGRTAKVYEQYF.

This clonotype was found a few times. The chain is built from TRBV12-3 or TRBV12-4 and TRBJ2-5; no definite D call. CDR3 size: 14 residues. V lost 5 bases and J 4 bases, leaving 14 bases between the germline ends. The CDR3 sequence is CASSPSPRGETQYF. For the CDR3, the DNA is TGTGCCAGCAGTCCCTCCCCCCGAGGAGAGACCCAGTACTTC.